What follows are 5 T cell receptor beta chains derived from one specimen sequenced in a study of tumor-infiltrating lymphocytes in primary liver carcinoma. From unsorted bulk tissue weighing 20-30 mg, DNA and RNA were co-extracted. Production of TCR beta cDNA used 400 to 600 ng total RNA together with a constant-region primer. It was through three nested multiplex PCR rounds of slightly modified ARM-PCR that TCR beta libraries arose. The first two PCR rounds, approximately 10 cycles each, used TRBV1-TRBV30 forward primers and a C-beta reverse primer. MiXCR, run by TCRdb on the multiplex PCR reads, gives a single entry per CDR3 protein. The table shows more than 40,000 distinct CDR3 sequences, with 71% occurring only once. The sequenced sample was liver tumor tissue from sampling region 5. Noted subset: tumor region T5, tumor centre. All receptors derive from a man in his forties with primary liver carcinoma and hepatitis B virus infection.

A word on this clonotype: The CDR3 carries no conserved terminal phenylalanine or tryptophan, so it likely arises from a read error. The chain uses TRBV10-3 and TRBJ2-5; TRBD1 is a possible D gene (5 bases). In germline, CDR1 is ENHRY, CDR2 SYGVKD. The CDR3 has 13 amino acids. This CDR3 is CAISGLRVESQYL. The CDR3 region has the DNA TGTGCCATCAGTGGGCTCAGGGTAGAGAGCCAGTACCTC.

A remark on this clonotype: One junction end disagrees with the germline gene, perhaps due to a read error. The chain combines TRBV11-2 with TRBJ2-3; 7 bases are a match to TRBD1. This CDR3 comprises 14 residues. The germline CDR1 and CDR2 sequences are SGHAT and FQNNGV. This CDR3 is CGSSIRDSTDTHYF. DNA of the CDR3: TGTGGCAGCAGCATTCGGGACAGCACAGATACGCATTATTTT.

A word on this clonotype: A much more abundant neighbour one base away suggests this may be a read error. V is TRBV21-1 and J is TRBJ2-1; TRBD1, the D gene given by the table, was not confirmed from the DNA. TRBV21-1 is an annotated pseudogene. The length of the CDR3 is 18 residues. CDR3 residues: CTSSKGGARDRHYNEQFF. The CDR3 nucleotides read TGTACCAGCAGCAAAGGAGGAGCCCGGGACCGTCACTACAATGAGCAGTTCTTC.

With regard to this clonotype: At one end, the junction sequence differs from germline, possibly due to a read error. The chain recombines TRBV12-3 or TRBV12-4 with TRBJ1-2, with a tentative D call TRBD1 (5 bases). The CDR3 loop spans 13 amino acids. The CDR3 coding sequence is TGTACCAGCACTTTAGCATGGGGGAACGGCTACACCTTC. Protein: CTSTLAWGNGYTF.

Comments on this clonotype: Since a much larger clone is just one base distant, this may be a read error. V usage is TRBV7-9 and J usage is TRBJ2-3, with D possibly TRBD2 on 5 matching bases. With 3 bases removed from V and 10 bases from J, the gap between germline ends came to 11 bases. Looked up from germline, CDR1 is SEHNR and CDR2 is FQNEAQ (reference sequence). The length of the CDR3 is 12 residues. CDR3 sequence (DNA): TGTGCCAGCAGCTTGTCCCGGGATGCGCAGTATTTT. Protein: CASSLSRDAQYF.